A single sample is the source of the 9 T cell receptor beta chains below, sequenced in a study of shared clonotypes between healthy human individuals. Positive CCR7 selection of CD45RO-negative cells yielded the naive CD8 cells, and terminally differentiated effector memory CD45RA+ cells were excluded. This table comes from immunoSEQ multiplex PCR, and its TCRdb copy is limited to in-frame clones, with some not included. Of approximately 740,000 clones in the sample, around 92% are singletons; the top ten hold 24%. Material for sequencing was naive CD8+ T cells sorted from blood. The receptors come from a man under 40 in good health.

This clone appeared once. The CDR3 is CAWSLGLAGVADTQYF. The DNA of the CDR3 is TGTGCCTGGAGCCTGGGACTAGCGGGAGTGGCAGATACGCAGTATTTT. The V gene is TRBV30, the J gene TRBJ2-3; TRBD2 agrees at 14 bases. The CDR3 spans 16 residues. Germline V gene data show CDR1 as GTSNPN and CDR2 as SVGIG (reference sequence). The V gene end was trimmed by 3 bases and the J gene end by 4 bases; junction bases not matched to a gene: 6.

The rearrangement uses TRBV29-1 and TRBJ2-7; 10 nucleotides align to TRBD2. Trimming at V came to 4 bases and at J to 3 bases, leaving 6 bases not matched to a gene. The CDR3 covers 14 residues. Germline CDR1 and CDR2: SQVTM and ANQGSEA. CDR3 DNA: TGCAGCGTTGTATTGCTAGCGGGAGTCTACGAGCAGTACTTC. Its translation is CSVVLLAGVYEQYF.

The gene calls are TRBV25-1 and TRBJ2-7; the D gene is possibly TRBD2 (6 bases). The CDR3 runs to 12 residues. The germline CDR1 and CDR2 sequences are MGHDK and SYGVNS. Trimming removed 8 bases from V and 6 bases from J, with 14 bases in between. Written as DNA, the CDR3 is TGTGCCAGCGCGGGACCCCGCGGCGAGCAGTACTTC. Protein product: CASAGPRGEQYF.

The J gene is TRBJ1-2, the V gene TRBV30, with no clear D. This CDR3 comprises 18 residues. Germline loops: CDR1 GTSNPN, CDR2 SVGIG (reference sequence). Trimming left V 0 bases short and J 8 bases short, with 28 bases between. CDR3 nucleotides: TGTGCCTGGAGTGTACGAGGAGACCAGAACCCCATTCTTCGGGGCTACACCTTC. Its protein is CAWSVRGDQNPILRGYTF.

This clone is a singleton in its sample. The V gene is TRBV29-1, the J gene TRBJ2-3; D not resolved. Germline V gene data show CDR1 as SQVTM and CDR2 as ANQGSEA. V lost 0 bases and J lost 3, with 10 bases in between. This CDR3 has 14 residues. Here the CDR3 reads CSVEEGFGTDTQYF. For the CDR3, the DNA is TGCAGCGTTGAAGAGGGGTTTGGTACAGATACGCAGTATTTT.

CDR3 loop: CASSQGGQGESLNQPQHF. The CDR3 region has the DNA TGCGCCAGCAGCCAAGGTGGACAGGGAGAATCCCTCAATCAGCCCCAGCATTTT. The rearrangement uses TRBV4-3 and TRBJ1-5; 8 bases map to TRBD1. Germline trimming cut 1 base from V and 3 bases from J; bases unmatched to any gene: 11. The CDR3 is 18 residues long. Germline V CDR1 and CDR2: LGHNA, YSLEER.

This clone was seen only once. The DNA of the CDR3 is TGCAGCGTGTCGAAGGAAGAGACCCAGTACTTC. Protein sequence: CSVSKEETQYF. J is TRBJ2-5 and V is TRBV29-1; D gene unclear. V lost 6 bases, J lost 3 bases, and 8 bases lay in between. Germline values: CDR1 SQVTM, CDR2 ANQGSEA. CDR3 length equals 11 residues.

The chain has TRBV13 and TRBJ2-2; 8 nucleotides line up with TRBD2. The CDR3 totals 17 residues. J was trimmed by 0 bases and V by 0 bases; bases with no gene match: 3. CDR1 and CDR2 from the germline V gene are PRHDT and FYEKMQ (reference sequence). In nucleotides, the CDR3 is TGTGCCAGCAGCTTAGGAGTAGCGGGGCCGAACACCGGGGAGCTGTTTTTT. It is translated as CASSLGVAGPNTGELFF.

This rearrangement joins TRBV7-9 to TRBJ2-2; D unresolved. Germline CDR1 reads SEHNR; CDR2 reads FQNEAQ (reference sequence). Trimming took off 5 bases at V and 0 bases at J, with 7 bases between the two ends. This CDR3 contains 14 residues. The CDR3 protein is CASSGEPNTGELFF. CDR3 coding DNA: TGTGCCAGCAGCGGAGAACCGAACACCGGGGAGCTGTTTTTT.